Listed below are T cell receptor beta chains from one sample, sequenced in a study of pediatric ulcerative colitis. Generated by immunoSEQ multiplex PCR, the TCRdb table keeps only in-frame clones and is missing some. Among roughly 25,000 clones listed, 55% to 75% were seen once. The sequenced material came from gut tissue. The origin of the receptors is a boy aged 10-17 years with severe ulcerative colitis. The CDR3 runs from the conserved cysteine through the conserved F or W. A D gene is named only where the DNA matches it firmly. Size tells how often a clone was seen (once, few, many) or the class of an expanded clone, and some rows leave it out.

J | D | V | size | length | DNA | CDR3
TRBJ2-1 | TRBD2 | TRBV5-1 | . | 20 | TGCGCCAGCAGCCGAACAGCCGGGACTAGCGGGAGGGTTTCCTACAATGAGCAGTTCTTC | CASSRTAGTSGRVSYNEQFF
TRBJ2-5 | . | TRBV6-1 | . | 14 | TGTGCCAGCAGTGAACGCTCGGGAGTGGAGACCCAGTACTTC | CASSERSGVETQYF
TRBJ2-7 | TRBD1 | TRBV7-8 | medium-sized | 15 | TGTGCCAGCAGCCTGACGCCGGGACAGGGCTACGAGCAGTACTTC | CASSLTPGQGYEQYF
TRBJ2-5 | . | TRBV6-6 | . | 12 | TGTGCCAGCAGTTACACCCAAGAGACCCAGTACTTC | CASSYTQETQYF
TRBJ1-1 | . | TRBV30 | . | 13 | TGTGCCTGGACAGCAGGGATGAACACTGAAGCTTTCTTT | CAWTAGMNTEAFF
TRBJ2-1 | TRBD2 | TRBV19 | . | 15 | TGTGCCAGTAGTATTGAGGTCGGGAGGATAGATGAGCAGTTCTTC | CASSIEVGRIDEQFF
TRBJ2-5 | . | TRBV12-2 | . | 18 | TGTGCAAGTCGCTTTCTTAACGGACTAGCGGGAGGGGGGGAGACCCAGTACTTC | CASRFLNGLAGGGETQYF
TRBJ2-7 | . | TRBV7-8 | . | 14 | TGTGCCAGCAGCTTATCTGGGACGAACTACGAGCAGTACTTC | CASSLSGTNYEQYF
TRBJ1-5 | TRBD1 | TRBV19 | . | 16 | TGTGCCAGTTCCCGGGACAGCACCCTCGGCAATCAGCCCCAGCATTTT | CASSRDSTLGNQPQHF
TRBJ2-3 | TRBD2 | TRBV7-2 | . | 15 | TGTGCCAGCAGCCAGGGACTAGCGGGAGAAGATACGCAGTATTTT | CASSQGLAGEDTQYF
TRBJ1-4 | . | TRBV2 | . | 13 | TGTGCCAGCGCCCCGAGGGAAGGAGAAAAACTGTTTTTT | CASAPREGEKLFF
TRBJ1-1 | TRBD1 | TRBV30 | . | 13 | TGTGCCTGGAGTGTACAGGAGGGGGCGCGAGCTTTCTTT | CAWSVQEGARAFF
TRBJ2-7 | . | TRBV5-1 | few | 14 | TGCGCCAGCAGCCCAACCGGGCCCCCCTACGAGCAGTACTTC | CASSPTGPPYEQYF
TRBJ2-5 | . | TRBV5-4 | few | 14 | TGTGCCAGCAGCGAGGGGGGCTCCCAAGAGACCCAGTACTTC | CASSEGGSQETQYF
TRBJ2-7 | TRBD2 | TRBV20-1 | . | 11 | TGCAGTGCTGGGGAGGGGAACGAGCAGTACTTC | CSAGEGNEQYF
TRBJ2-3 | TRBD1 | TRBV6-1 | few | 17 | TGTGCCAGCAGTGAAGCAGCCGGGACAGGGGGGGCAGATACGCAGTATTTT | CASSEAAGTGGADTQYF
TRBJ1-1 | . | TRBV4-1 | . | 15 | TGCGCCAGCAGCCAAGGGGGCTACATGAACACTGAAGCTTTCTTT | CASSQGGYMNTEAFF
TRBJ1-2 | . | TRBV27 | once | 13 | TGTGCCAGCAGTTTAAGAGGATCCTATGGCTACACCTTC | CASSLRGSYGYTF
TRBJ2-1 | . | TRBV4-1 | few | 14 | TGCGCCAGCAGCCAAGATTGGGGACTCAATGAGCAGTTCTTC | CASSQDWGLNEQFF
TRBJ1-3 | . | TRBV6-1 | large | 15 | TGTGCCAGCAGTGAAGCGCCTTCTTCCGGAAACACCATATATTTT | CASSEAPSSGNTIYF
TRBJ2-2 | . | TRBV11-2 | . | 13 | TGTGCCAGCAGCTTGCTAGCCACCGGGGAGCTGTTTTTT | CASSLLATGELFF
TRBJ2-2 | TRBD2 | TRBV27 | . | 14 | TGTGCCAGCAAACTAGCGGGAGTCACCGGGGAGCTGTTTTTT | CASKLAGVTGELFF
TRBJ1-1 | . | TRBV4-1 | . | 12 | TGCGCCAGCACCCGGGGGAACACTGAAGCTTTCTTT | CASTRGNTEAFF
TRBJ2-7 | . | TRBV14 | . | 13 | TGTGCCAGCAGCCATTCAGGATCCTACGAGCAGTACTTC | CASSHSGSYEQYF
TRBJ1-1 | . | TRBV5-1 | . | 15 | TGCGCCAGCAGCTTGGTGGTCAACAGTAACACTGAAGCTTTCTTT | CASSLVVNSNTEAFF
TRBJ2-2 | . | TRBV6-4 | . | 14 | TGTGCCAGCAGTGTAGACGGGAACACCGGGGAGCTGTTTTTT | CASSVDGNTGELFF
TRBJ1-1 | . | TRBV7-9 | . | 15 | TGTGCCAGCAGCTCCAGCGGTGCGGGCGACACTGAAGCTTTCTTT | CASSSSGAGDTEAFF
TRBJ2-7 | TRBD2 | TRBV7-3 | . | 14 | TGTGCCAGCAGCCGACTAGCGGGAGATAACGAGCAGTACTTC | CASSRLAGDNEQYF
TRBJ2-3 | . | TRBV6-5 | . | 12 | TGTGCCAGCAGTCCGTATCCAGATACGCAGTATTTT | CASSPYPDTQYF
TRBJ2-6 | TRBD1 | TRBV19 | few | 16 | TGTGCCAGTAGTGGGACAGGGGGCTCTGGGGCCAACGTCCTGACTTTC | CASSGTGGSGANVLTF
TRBJ2-5 | TRBD1 | TRBV7-8 | . | 14 | TGTGCCAGCAGCCCGGGACAGCACCAAGAGACCCAGTACTTC | CASSPGQHQETQYF
TRBJ2-7 | . | TRBV5-6 | . | 17 | TGTGCCAGCAGCTTGGGGCTCCGGGCCTGGAAAAACTACGAGCAGTACTTC | CASSLGLRAWKNYEQYF
TRBJ1-1 | . | TRBV2 | . | 15 | TGTGCCAGCAGTGAAAGTTGGCAGTCCATCACTGAAGCTTTCTTT | CASSESWQSITEAFF
TRBJ1-2 | . | TRBV29-1 | . | 15 | TGCAGCGTTGAGGGTTCCCCCATCAAGCTTTATGGCTACACCTTC | CSVEGSPIKLYGYTF
TRBJ2-5 | . | TRBV12-5 | . | 14 | TGTGCTAGTGGTTTGACTAAAGGGGCGGAGACCCAGTACTTC | CASGLTKGAETQYF
TRBJ2-1 | TRBD2 | TRBV7-8 | . | 16 | TGTGCCAGCAGCCGATCCAGCGGGGGAGTCTTTAATGAGCAGTTCTTC | CASSRSSGGVFNEQFF
TRBJ1-5 | . | TRBV6-6 | . | 13 | TGTGCCAGCAGCACGACTAGCAATCAGCCCCAGCATTTT | CASSTTSNQPQHF
TRBJ2-7 | . | TRBV11-3 | . | 12 | TGTGCCAGCAGCACCAACCTCTACGAGCAGTACTTC | CASSTNLYEQYF
TRBJ2-3 | . | TRBV18 | . | 15 | TGTGCCAGCTCGCCACGGAGCCGGGGCACAGATACGCAGTATTTT | CASSPRSRGTDTQYF
TRBJ2-5 | . | TRBV30 | . | 13 | TGTGCCTGGAGTGTTACGTCGAAAGAGACCCAGTACTTC | CAWSVTSKETQYF
TRBJ2-1 | TRBD2 | TRBV6-4 | . | 18 | TGTGCCAGCAGTGAAACCTTAAAACTAGCGGGAGAAGTAAGTGAGCAGTTCTTC | CASSETLKLAGEVSEQFF
TRBJ2-1 | . | TRBV6-4 | once | 15 | TGTGCCAGCAGCACTTCTGGCGGGGGCAACAATGAGCAGTTCTTC | CASSTSGGGNNEQFF
TRBJ2-7 | . | TRBV7-2 | few | 13 | TGTGCCAGCAGCTTAGCTTCGTCCTACGAGCAGTACTTC | CASSLASSYEQYF
TRBJ2-3 | . | TRBV10-3 | . | 15 | TGTGCCATCAGGGCACAGGAGTCGCGTGGAGATACGCAGTATTTT | CAIRAQESRGDTQYF
TRBJ1-1 | . | TRBV20-1 | few | 11 | TGCAGTGCTCGCACAGGAGCTGAAGCTTTCTTT | CSARTGAEAFF
TRBJ2-7 | . | TRBV30 | few | 14 | TGTGCCTGGGCGGACAGAAAGGGTTCCTACGAGCAGTACTTC | CAWADRKGSYEQYF
TRBJ2-1 | . | TRBV2 | . | 15 | TGTGCCAGCAGTGATAACGGACACGAAAGCAATGAGCAGTTCTTC | CASSDNGHESNEQFF
TRBJ2-4 | . | TRBV10-3 | . | 13 | TGTGCCATCAGTGAAGGTTTTGGAAACATTCAGTACTTC | CAISEGFGNIQYF
TRBJ2-3 | . | TRBV30 | . | 14 | TGTGCCTGGAGTGTATCTGTCTCCACAGATACGCAGTATTTT | CAWSVSVSTDTQYF
TRBJ2-2 | TRBD2 | TRBV7-2 | . | 15 | TGTGCCAGCACCCTCCAGTCGGGAGGCACCGGGGAGCTGTTTTTT | CASTLQSGGTGELFF
TRBJ1-3 | . | TRBV6-1 | few | 15 | TGTGCCAGCAGTGAAACCCCGAGCTCTGGAAACACCATATATTTT | CASSETPSSGNTIYF
TRBJ1-1 | . | TRBV29-1 | . | 14 | TGCAGCGCCCTTGCCCGTGGTTCTGGTGGTGAAGCTTTCTTT | CSALARGSGGEAFF
TRBJ2-4 | . | TRBV4-2 | . | 16 | TGTGCCAGCAGCCAAGAGTCGACACTAGCCAAAAACATTCAGTACTTC | CASSQESTLAKNIQYF
TRBJ2-5 | TRBD1 | TRBV5-1 | . | 15 | TGCGCCAGCAGCTCGGGTGGGACAGACCAAGAGACCCAGTACTTC | CASSSGGTDQETQYF
TRBJ2-3 | . | TRBV2 | . | 13 | TGTGCCAGCAGTGCCCAGGGTTCAGATACGCAGTATTTT | CASSAQGSDTQYF
TRBJ2-2 | . | TRBV13 | . | 16 | TGTGCCAGCAGCGACCCAGGACTCTCGAACACCGGGGAGCTGTTTTTT | CASSDPGLSNTGELFF